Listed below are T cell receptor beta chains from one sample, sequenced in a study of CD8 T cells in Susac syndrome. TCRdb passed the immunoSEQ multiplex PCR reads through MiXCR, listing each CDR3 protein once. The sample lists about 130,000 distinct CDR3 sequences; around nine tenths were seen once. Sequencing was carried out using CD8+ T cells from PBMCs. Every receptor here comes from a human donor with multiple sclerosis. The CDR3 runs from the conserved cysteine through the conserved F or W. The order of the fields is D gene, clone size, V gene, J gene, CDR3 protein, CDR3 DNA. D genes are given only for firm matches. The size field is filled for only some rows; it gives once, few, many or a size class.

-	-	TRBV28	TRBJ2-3	CASGPTASTDTQYF	TGTGCCAGCGGCCCGACGGCTAGCACAGATACGCAGTATTTT
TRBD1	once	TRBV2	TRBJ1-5	CASSAVTGGGQPQHF	TGTGCCAGCAGTGCGGTGACAGGGGGCGGTCAGCCCCAGCATTTT
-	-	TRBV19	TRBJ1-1	CASSIWQLGSASTEAFF	TGTGCCAGTAGTATATGGCAGCTGGGGTCGGCTAGCACTGAAGCTTTCTTT
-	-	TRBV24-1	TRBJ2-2	CATSDLATFNTGELFF	TGTGCCACCAGTGATTTGGCGACTTTCAACACCGGGGAGCTGTTTTTT
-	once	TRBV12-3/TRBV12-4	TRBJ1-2	CASSLTYYGYTF	TGTGCCAGCAGTCTCACCTACTATGGCTACACCTTC
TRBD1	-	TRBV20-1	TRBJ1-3	CSALDHRGPKSSGNTIYF	TGCAGTGCGTTGGATCACAGGGGCCCCAAAAGCTCTGGAAACACCATATATTTT
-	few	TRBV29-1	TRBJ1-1	CSVVVAEAFF	TGCAGCGTTGTGGTGGCTGAAGCTTTCTTT
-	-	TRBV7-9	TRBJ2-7	CASSLVLDDEQYF	TGTGCCAGCAGCTTAGTCCTAGACGACGAGCAGTACTTC
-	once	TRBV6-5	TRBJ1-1	CASSLSSAGGTEAFF	TGTGCCAGCAGCCTCTCTTCGGCTGGAGGCACTGAAGCTTTCTTT
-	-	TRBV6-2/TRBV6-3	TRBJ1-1	CASSYPREVDTEAFF	TGTGCCAGCAGCTACCCAAGGGAGGTAGACACTGAAGCTTTCTTT
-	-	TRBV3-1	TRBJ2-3	CASSLQLDTQYF	TGTGCCAGCAGCCTTCAGCTGGATACGCAGTATTTT
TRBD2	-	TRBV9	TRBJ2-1	CASSVGGGSFLGDEQFF	TGTGCCAGCAGCGTAGGGGGCGGGAGTTTTCTAGGGGATGAGCAGTTCTTC
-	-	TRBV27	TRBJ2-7	CASQVSGGAAYEQYF	TGTGCCAGCCAGGTTTCCGGCGGGGCGGCCTACGAGCAGTACTTC
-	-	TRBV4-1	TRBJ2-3	CASREGPSSTDTQYF	TGCGCCAGCAGAGAAGGGCCTTCTAGCACAGATACGCAGTATTTT
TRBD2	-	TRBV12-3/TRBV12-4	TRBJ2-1	CASSLFAGASFF	TGTGCCAGCAGTTTATTTGCGGGAGCTTCCTTCTTC
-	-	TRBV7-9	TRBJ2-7	CASSLGAGLLTYEQYF	TGTGCCAGCAGCTTAGGAGCAGGCCTCCTCACCTACGAGCAGTACTTC
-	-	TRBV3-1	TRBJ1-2	CASSQDKTGSNYGYTF	TGTGCCAGCAGCCAAGATAAGACAGGTTCTAACTATGGCTACACCTTC
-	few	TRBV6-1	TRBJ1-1	CASRDYTEAFF	TGTGCCAGCAGGGATTACACTGAAGCTTTCTTT
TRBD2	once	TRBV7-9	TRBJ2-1	CASSPVIEREGRNEQFF	TGTGCCAGCAGCCCCGTCATCGAGCGGGAGGGCCGCAATGAGCAGTTCTTC
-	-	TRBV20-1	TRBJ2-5	CSTRVGLGMETQYF	TGCAGTACGCGAGTGGGCCTGGGGATGGAGACCCAGTACTTC
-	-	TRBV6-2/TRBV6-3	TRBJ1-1	CASQSTGFGTEAFF	TGTGCCAGCCAAAGTACAGGGTTCGGGACTGAAGCTTTCTTT
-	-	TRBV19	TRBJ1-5	CASSLTGPGWGNQPQHF	TGTGCCAGTAGTTTGACAGGCCCGGGATGGGGCAATCAGCCCCAGCATTTT
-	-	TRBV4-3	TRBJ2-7	CASSQDYTGLYEQYF	TGCGCCAGCAGCCAAGATTACACAGGGTTGTACGAGCAGTACTTC
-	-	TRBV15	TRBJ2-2	CATSREARGELFF	TGTGCCACCAGCAGGGAGGCTCGAGGGGAGCTGTTTTTT
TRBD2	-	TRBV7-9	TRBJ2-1	CASSLTSGSGEQFF	TGTGCCAGCAGCTTAACTAGCGGGAGCGGTGAGCAGTTCTTC
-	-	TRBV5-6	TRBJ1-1	CASSLEMHPNTEAFF	TGTGCCAGCAGCTTGGAGATGCACCCGAACACTGAAGCTTTCTTT
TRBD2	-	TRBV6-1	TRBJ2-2	CASSGSGGRHTGELFF	TGTGCCAGCAGCGGTTCCGGCGGGAGGCACACCGGGGAGCTGTTTTTT
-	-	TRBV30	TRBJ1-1	CACDPLRNTEAFF	TGTGCCTGCGACCCCCTGAGGAACACTGAAGCTTTCTTT
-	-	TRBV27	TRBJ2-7	CASSWTDSYEQYF	TGTGCCAGCAGTTGGACAGACTCCTACGAGCAGTACTTC
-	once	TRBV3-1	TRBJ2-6	CASSQPLLGGPGANVLTF	TGTGCCAGCAGCCAACCACTACTAGGGGGGCCTGGGGCCAACGTCCTGACTTTC
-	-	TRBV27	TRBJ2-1	CASSLASYNEQFF	TGTGCCAGCAGTTTAGCTAGCTACAATGAGCAGTTCTTC
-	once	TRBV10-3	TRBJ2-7	CAISDSGSYEQYF	TGTGCCATCAGTGACAGTGGGAGCTACGAGCAGTACTTC
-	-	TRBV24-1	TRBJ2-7	CATSDSSVREQYF	TGTGCCACCAGTGATTCGTCCGTTCGCGAGCAGTACTTC
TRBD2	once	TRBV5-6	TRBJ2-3	CASSMGTSGHTDTQYF	TGTGCCAGCAGCATGGGGACTAGCGGCCACACAGATACGCAGTATTTT
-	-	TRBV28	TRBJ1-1	CASSLHPDGYNTEAFF	TGTGCCAGCAGTCTCCACCCTGATGGGTATAACACTGAAGCTTTCTTT
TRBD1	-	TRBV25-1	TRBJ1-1	CASSGSRGTMNTEAFF	TGTGCCAGCAGTGGTAGCAGGGGGACGATGAACACTGAAGCTTTCTTT
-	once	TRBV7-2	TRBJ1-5	CASSFGGQPQHF	TGTGCCAGCAGCTTCGGGGGGCAGCCCCAGCATTTT
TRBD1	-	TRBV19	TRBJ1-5	CASRPRTGSSQPQHF	TGTGCCAGCCGCCCACGGACAGGGTCAAGTCAGCCCCAGCATTTT
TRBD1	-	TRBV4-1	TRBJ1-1	CASSRDGNRGTEAFF	TGCGCCAGCAGCCGGGACGGAAACAGGGGTACTGAAGCTTTCTTT
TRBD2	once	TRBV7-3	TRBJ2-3	CASSLTSGIDTQYF	TGTGCCAGCAGCTTAACTAGCGGGATAGATACGCAGTATTTT
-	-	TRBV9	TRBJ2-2	CASSVASSFTGELFF	TGTGCCAGCAGCGTAGCGTCAAGTTTTACCGGGGAGCTGTTTTTT
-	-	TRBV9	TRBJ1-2	CASSSTRDNYGYTF	TGTGCCAGCAGCTCGACCAGGGATAACTATGGCTACACCTTC
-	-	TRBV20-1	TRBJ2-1	CSVPAFNEQFF	TGCAGTGTCCCAGCCTTCAATGAGCAGTTCTTC
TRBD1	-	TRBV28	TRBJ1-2	CASSFESGQFSYGYTF	TGTGCCAGCAGTTTTGAGTCGGGACAGTTTTCCTATGGCTACACCTTC
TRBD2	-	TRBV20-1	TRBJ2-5	CSARGHGLAGEAQTQYF	TGCAGTGCTAGAGGCCATGGACTAGCGGGAGAGGCTCAGACCCAGTACTTC
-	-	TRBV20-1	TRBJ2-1	CSAPAHYNEQFF	TGCAGTGCCCCGGCCCATTACAATGAGCAGTTCTTC
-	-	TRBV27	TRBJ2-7	CASSLLGGEGGGGYEQYF	TGTGCCAGCAGTTTATTGGGGGGAGAGGGGGGCGGTGGCTACGAGCAGTACTTC
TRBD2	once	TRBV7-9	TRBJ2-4	CASSLGVSGTNIQYF	TGTGCCAGCAGCTTGGGAGTCAGCGGGACTAACATTCAGTACTTC
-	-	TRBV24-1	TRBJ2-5	CATSDWDSGGVSETQYF	TGTGCCACCAGTGATTGGGATAGCGGCGGGGTGTCAGAGACCCAGTACTTC
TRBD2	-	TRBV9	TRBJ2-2	CASAPGGNTGELFF	TGTGCCAGCGCGCCGGGAGGGAACACCGGGGAGCTGTTTTTT
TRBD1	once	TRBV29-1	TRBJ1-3	CSVEDWTGTSSGNTIYF	TGCAGCGTTGAAGACTGGACAGGGACAAGCTCTGGAAACACCATATATTTT